These 28 T cell receptor beta chains came from one sample sequenced in a study of T cells in women clearing cervical HPV infection (dated 2018 in TCRdb). The library was made by the immunoSEQ multiplex PCR assay. TCRdb carries this immuneACCESS record with in-frame sequences only. Its versions omit some clonotypes, under half of them owing to an unresolved V gene in the studies checked, with the rest unexplained. The record for this sample contains 15,000 to 20,000 clones. Jointly, the top ten make up 15% to 20% of the sample. Material: blood buffy coat. The receptors shown here come from a woman between 18 and 70 years old with a cervical HPV16 infection that either progressed to CIN3+ or cleared (not recorded which).

In regard to this clone: The read is 3 residues too short to cover the CDR3 end, so that end is filled in from the germline J gene. This chain connects TRBV30 to TRBJ1-6; D remains unclear. Germline V gives CDR1 GTSNPN, CDR2 SVGIG (reference sequence). The CDR3 contains 14 residues. Trimming removed 3 bases at V and 10 bases at J, with 16 bases between. The CDR3 protein is CAWSGRHEESPLHF. The CDR3 DNA, read in part, is TGTGCCTGGAGCGGCAGGCATGAAGAATCACCC. Based on the CDR3 plus reference TRBV30 and TRBJ1-6, the full variable domain is SQTIHQWPATLVQPVGSPLSLECTVEGTSNPNLYWYRQAAGRGLQLLFYSVGIGQISSEVPQNLSASRPQDRQFILSSKKLLLSDSGFYLCAWSGRHEESPLHFGNGTRLTVT.

Concerning this clone: The DNA ends 3 residues before the CDR3 does, and the rest of the CDR3 is filled in from the germline J gene. The chain uses TRBV18 and TRBJ2-2; TRBD1 aligns across 7 bases. Germline V lookup: CDR1 KGHSH, CDR2 LQKENI. The CDR3 contains 13 residues. CDR3 protein: CASGRDRNSPLFF. CDR3 DNA (partial): TGTGCCAGCGGTCGGGACAGAAATTCACCG.

Concerning this clone itself: The germline gene is not matched at one end of the junction; a read error may be the cause. Read coverage stops 3 residues before the CDR3 terminus; the germline J gene supplies the remainder. This chain uses TRBV10-2 with TRBJ2-7; tentatively, D is TRBD1 or TRBD2 (5 bases each). The CDR3 has 13 amino acids. In germline, CDR1 is WSHSY, CDR2 SAAADI. The CDR3 loop is CAGSGQLRYEQYF. The CDR3 bases that were read are TGCGCCGGCAGCGGACAATTGCGGTACGAG.

Concerning this clone itself: The read terminates 3 residues before the CDR3 end, so the remaining end is supplied by the germline J gene. The chain has TRBV30 and TRBJ2-2; D is uncertain. The germline V and J ends were trimmed by 1 base and 0 bases, with 9 bases remaining between them. The germline V gene has CDR1 GTSNPN and CDR2 SVGIG (reference sequence). There are 15 residues in the CDR3. Incomplete CDR3 DNA: TGTGCCTGGAGTGGTGGGCAGCCGAACACCGGGGAG. As protein: CAWSGGQPNTGE. The CDR3 in full is CAWSGGQPNTGELFF.

Of note for this clone: The CDR3 extends 3 residues past the end of the read, so its final part is completed from the germline J gene. This chain connects TRBV11-3 to TRBJ2-3; 7 bases fit TRBD2. The CDR3 runs 15 residues. Germline V gene data show CDR1 as SGHNT and CDR2 as YENEEA. V was pared by 1 base and J by 7 bases, with 8 bases of the junction left unmatched. CDR3 loop: CASSLVPGGLNTQYF. CDR3 bases read: TGTGCCAGCAGCTTAGTCCCGGGGGGTTTGAATACG.

Notes on this clone: The sequence runs out 3 residues before the end of the CDR3; the remainder is reconstructed from the germline J gene. V is TRBV20-1 and J is TRBJ2-1; TRBD1 matches 9 bases. This CDR3 is 15 amino acids long. After removal of 1 base from V and 2 bases from J, the junction contained 3 bases not matched to a gene. The germline gives CDR1 DFQATT, CDR2 SNEGSKA (reference sequence). The CDR3 sequence: CSARVGQGPYNEQFF. The sequenced CDR3 bases are TGCAGTGCTAGAGTGGGACAGGGTCCCTACAATGAG.

Comments on this clone: The read stops 3 residues short of the end of the CDR3; the missing end is completed from the germline J gene. This chain links TRBV7-2 with TRBJ2-3, with D possibly matching TRBD1 (5 bases). Germline assignment: CDR1 SGHTA and CDR2 FQGNSA. This CDR3 region has 15 residues. The ends were cut back, 1 base at V and 2 bases at J, with 10 bases in the middle. The CDR3 reads CASSLGGHNTDTQYF. The covered CDR3 bases are TGTGCCAGCAGCTTAGGAGGACATAACACAGATACG.

Worth noting for this clone: The read ends 3 residues early relative to the CDR3; the germline J gene fills the gap. V gene TRBV29-1 combines with J gene TRBJ1-1; possibly TRBD1 for D (5 bases). Trimming shortened V by 4 bases and J by 2 bases, and 14 bases separated the two germline ends. The V gene's germline CDR1 is SQVTM and CDR2 ANQGSEA. CDR3 size: 14 residues. The CDR3 reads CSVVGGTGNTEAFF. The part of the CDR3 DNA that was read is TGCAGCGTTGTCGGGGGGACGGGAAACACTGAA. Full variable domain (missing parts from reference TRBV29-1 and TRBJ1-1): SAVISQKPSRDICQRGTSLTIQCQVDSQVTMMFWYRQQPGQSLTLIATANQGSEATYESGFVIDKFPISRPNLTFSTLTVSNMSPEDSSIYLCSVVGGTGNTEAFFGQGTRLTVV.

This CDR3 is CASCPGDTQYF. CDR3 DNA (partial): TGTGCCAGCTGTCCCGGGGATACG. The chain combines TRBV6-4 with TRBJ2-3, with D hard to call. The sequenced fragment ends 3 residues before the CDR3 boundary, so the rest is inferred from the germline J gene. Germline V gene lookup returns CDR1 MRHNA and CDR2 SNTAGT. Trimming took off 8 bases at V and 6 bases at J, with 9 bases between the two ends. The CDR3 is 11 residues long.

For this clone: The read gets to within 3 residues of the CDR3 end, and the germline J gene fills in the rest. V usage is TRBV19 and J usage is TRBJ2-7; 8 nucleotides align to TRBD1. V lost 6 bases and J lost 0; bases outside the gene matches: 7. The germline CDR1 and CDR2 sequences are LNHDA and SQIVND (reference sequence). The length of the CDR3 is 15 residues. CDR3 DNA (partial): TGTGCCAGTAGAAACTCGGGGACAGGCTCCTACGAG. Translation gives CASRNSGTGSYE. The CDR3 as a whole reads CASRNSGTGSYEQYF.

For this clone: Read coverage stops 3 residues before the CDR3 terminus; the germline J gene supplies the remainder. The chain employs TRBV7-3 and TRBJ2-3, with D uncertain. CDR1 is SGHTA and CDR2 is FQGTGA in the germline V gene. The V end was cut by 5 bases, the J end by 5 bases, with 14 bases between. The CDR3 consists of 14 residues. CDR3 protein: CASSPSSLEDTQYF. The sequenced part of the CDR3 DNA is TGTGCCAGCAGCCCCTCCTCACTTGAAGATACG.

A word on this clone: The CDR3 end falls 3 residues outside the read, so it is completed with the germline J gene. The rearrangement uses TRBV5-1 and TRBJ2-3; 8 nucleotides match TRBD2. Germline V gives CDR1 SGHRS, CDR2 YFSETQ. This CDR3 region has 16 residues. The J segment lost 4 bases and the V segment lost 7 bases, leaving 14 bases of the junction unmatched. CDR3 region: CASGGGLEKNPDTQYF. The CDR3 bases that were read are TGCGCCAGCGGCGGGGGACTAGAGAAAAACCCAGATACG.

With respect to this clone: The CDR3 is cut off 3 residues early in the read; its end comes from the germline J gene. The rearrangement links TRBV9 to TRBJ1-4; D call uncertain. Germline CDR1 reads SGDLS; CDR2 reads YYNGEE. The CDR3 runs to 15 residues. This CDR3 is CASSSASSYNSPLFF. The part of the CDR3 DNA that was read is TGTGCCAGCAGCTCCGCGAGCTCCTATAATTCACCA.

A remark on this clone: The read ends 3 residues early relative to the CDR3; the germline J gene fills the gap. This chain connects TRBV20-1 to TRBJ2-3, with D perhaps matching TRBD2 (6 bases). The CDR3 has 13 residues. From germline, CDR1 is DFQATT and CDR2 SNEGSKA (reference sequence). CDR3 DNA (partial): TGCAGTGCTAGGCGGGGTGGGGAAGAGACG. It translates to CSARRGGEET. The complete CDR3 reads CSARRGGEETQYF.

Notes on this clone: From the germline J gene comes the end of the CDR3, since the read stops 3 residues before it. The V call is TRBV20-1, the J call TRBJ2-5, with 14 bases lining up with TRBD2. Germline V gene lookup returns CDR1 DFQATT and CDR2 SNEGSKA (reference sequence). V lost 1 base to trimming and J lost 1 base; unmatched junction nucleotides: 8. This CDR3 spans 18 amino acids. CDR3 sequence reads: CSARGTSGGLTLQETQYF. The CDR3 bases that were read are TGCAGTGCTAGAGGGACTAGCGGGGGGCTAACCCTCCAAGAGACC.

A note on this clone: The read ends 3 residues shy of where the CDR3 ends; the end is completed using the germline J gene. The J gene is TRBJ2-5, the V gene TRBV20-1, with a possible D match to TRBD1 (6 bases). Trimming pared 3 bases from V and 5 bases from J, leaving 10 bases between. CDR1 and CDR2 from the germline V gene are DFQATT and SNEGSKA (reference sequence). This CDR3 contains 12 residues. CDR3 DNA, as far as it was read: TGCAGTGCTAGTGGACAGTTGGAGACC. As protein: CSASGQLET. The whole CDR3 region reads CSASGQLETQYF.

Details on this clone: The read ends 3 residues before the CDR3 terminus; that terminus is restored from the germline J gene. V is TRBV7-2 and J is TRBJ1-2, with 8 bases aligning to TRBD1. Per the germline V gene, CDR1 is SGHTA and CDR2 is FQGNSA. This CDR3 contains 15 residues. The sequenced part of the CDR3 DNA is TGTGCCAGCAGCTTAGCGGGGACAGGTACGTCCGAC. Its protein is CASSLAGTGTSD. The CDR3, in full, reads CASSLAGTGTSDYTF.

As concerns this clone: The read terminates 3 residues ahead of where the CDR3 ends, so the germline J gene completes it. The chain uses TRBV20-1 and TRBJ2-5; 12 nucleotides match TRBD2. Germline V CDR1 and CDR2: DFQATT, SNEGSKA (reference sequence). After removal of 5 bases from V and 2 bases from J, the junction contained 9 bases not matched to a gene. CDR3 size: 16 residues. The part of the CDR3 DNA that was read is TGCAGTGCTGGTCAGACTAGCGGGGGACTTCAAGAGACC. It encodes CSAGQTSGGLQET. The complete CDR3 reads CSAGQTSGGLQETQYF.

Remarks on this clone: The read falls 3 residues short of the CDR3 end, and the missing part is taken from the germline J gene. V usage is TRBV30 and J usage is TRBJ2-1, with a possible D match to TRBD2 (7 bases). CDR1 is GTSNPN, CDR2 SVGIG, per germline (reference sequence). This CDR3 comprises 17 residues. V shed 5 bases and J shed 1 base, with 21 bases lying between them. The sequenced part of the CDR3 DNA is TGTGCCTGGGGTACCCGAGGGGGGGAATTTTCCTACAATGAG. The encoded protein is CAWGTRGGEFSYNE. The entire CDR3 reads CAWGTRGGEFSYNEQFF. The entire variable domain, with the rest obtained from reference TRBV30 and TRBJ2-1, is as follows: SQTIHQWPATLVQPVGSPLSLECTVEGTSNPNLYWYRQAAGRGLQLLFYSVGIGQISSEVPQNLSASRPQDRQFILSSKKLLLSDSGFYLCAWGTRGGEFSYNEQFFGPGTRLTVL.

In the case of this clone: Sequencing ends 3 residues short of the CDR3 end; the germline J gene provides the rest. V usage is TRBV30 and J usage is TRBJ2-5, with D possibly being TRBD2 (6 bases). The V gene lost 0 bases and the J gene lost 5 bases, with 10 bases spanning the gap. In germline, CDR1 is GTSNPN, CDR2 SVGIG (reference sequence). CDR3 length equals 13 residues. The CDR3 protein is CAWSVGGWETQYF. The sequenced part of the CDR3 DNA is TGTGCCTGGAGTGTTGGGGGGTGGGAGACC.

As to this clone: The read ends 3 residues shy of where the CDR3 ends; the end is completed using the germline J gene. J is TRBJ2-7 and V is TRBV14; 8 bases are a match to TRBD2. CDR3 size: 15 residues. The ends lost 1 base at V and 3 bases at J; junction bases unmatched: 5. The germline gives CDR1 SGHDN, CDR2 FVKESK. The sequenced CDR3 bases are TGTGCCAGCAGCCAAGGGACTAGCCTATACTACGAG. This gives the protein CASSQGTSLYYE. The whole CDR3 reads CASSQGTSLYYEQYF.

With respect to this clone: The read terminates 3 residues before the CDR3 end, so the remaining end is supplied by the germline J gene. This chain uses TRBV19 with TRBJ1-2; D may be TRBD1 (6 bases). This CDR3 is built from 15 residues. CDR1 and CDR2 from the germline V gene are LNHDA and SQIVND (reference sequence). The part of the CDR3 DNA that was read is TGTGCCAGTAAACGAGGCGGGGGCACTATCAATGAC. Amino acid sequence: CASKRGGGTIND. The CDR3 reads in full as CASKRGGGTINDYTF.

CDR3: CASSRAQRILTGSGYTF. Partial CDR3 DNA: TGTGCCAGCAGCCGAGCCCAACGCATCCTCACAGGGTCCGGC. The chain links TRBV9 to TRBJ1-2, with D possibly matching TRBD1 (6 bases). The CDR3 end lies 3 residues beyond the end of the read and is filled in from the germline J gene. Germline CDR1 SGDLS, CDR2 YYNGEE. The CDR3 contains 17 residues.

Note on this clone: The read halts 3 residues ahead of the CDR3 end, with the missing end drawn from the germline J gene. The J gene is TRBJ1-2, the V gene TRBV30; a possible D gene is TRBD1 (6 bases). The CDR3 length is 15 residues. The germline V gene encodes CDR1 GTSNPN and CDR2 SVGIG (reference sequence). CDR3 bases read: TGTGCCTGGAGTATAGGGGGGGGCTTAACAGATACC. Its translation is CAWSIGGGLTDT. The entire CDR3 is CAWSIGGGLTDTYTF.

With regard to this clone: The observed sequence ends 3 residues before the CDR3 terminus, with the missing tail filled in from the germline J gene. This chain connects TRBV30 to TRBJ1-1; 7 bases map to TRBD1. The V gene's germline CDR1 is GTSNPN and CDR2 SVGIG (reference sequence). The CDR3 length is 14 residues. The J segment lost 3 bases and the V segment lost 4 bases, leaving 8 bases of the junction unmatched. CDR3 DNA (partial): TGTGCCTGGACCTCGACAGGGAGATACACTGAA. Protein sequence: CAWTSTGRYTE. The full CDR3 protein reads CAWTSTGRYTEAFF.

Concerning this clone itself: The CDR3 goes on 3 residues after the read ends, and that part is filled in from the germline J gene. The V and J genes are TRBV7-2 and TRBJ1-6, with D possibly TRBD1 on 6 matching bases. The CDR3 has 14 residues. V gave up 2 bases and J gave up 7 bases, with 9 bases separating them. Germline values: CDR1 SGHTA, CDR2 FQGNSA. The CDR3 region is CASSLQGTNSPLHF. Incomplete CDR3 DNA: TGTGCCAGCAGCTTACAGGGGACAAATTCACCC.

CDR3 residues: CASSFRGDNYGYTF. The part of the CDR3 DNA that was read is TGTGCCAGCTCCTTCCGGGGAGATAACTATGGC. The chain has TRBV18 and TRBJ1-2, with D unclear. Read data end 3 residues before the CDR3 end; the end is taken from the germline J gene. This CDR3 spans 14 amino acids. Deletions cut 6 bases from V and 1 base from J, with 12 bases between. CDR1 KGHSH and CDR2 LQKENI come from the germline V gene.

As regards this clone: The missing CDR3 end, 3 residues past where the read stops, is filled in from the germline J gene. Different DNA sequences within this sample yield the same CDR3. This rearrangement joins TRBV2 to TRBJ1-1; TRBD1 aligns across 9 bases. The CDR3 runs to 18 residues. From germline, CDR1 is SNHLY and CDR2 FYNNEI. Here the CDR3 reads CASRKGQGPRVFADTAFF. The DNA read from the CDR3 is TGTGCCAGCAGGAAGGGACAGGGTCCTAGAGTATTTGCAGATACG.